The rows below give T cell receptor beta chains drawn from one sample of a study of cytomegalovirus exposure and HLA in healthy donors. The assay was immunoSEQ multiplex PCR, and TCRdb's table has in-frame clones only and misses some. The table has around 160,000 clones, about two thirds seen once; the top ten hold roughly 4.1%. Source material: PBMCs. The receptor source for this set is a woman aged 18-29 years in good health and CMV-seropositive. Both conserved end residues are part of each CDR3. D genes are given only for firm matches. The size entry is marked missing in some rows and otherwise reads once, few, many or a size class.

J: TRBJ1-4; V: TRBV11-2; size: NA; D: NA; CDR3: CASSLDLMIGEKLFF; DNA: TGTGCCAGCAGCTTAGATCTGATGATTGGCGAAAAACTGTTTTTT
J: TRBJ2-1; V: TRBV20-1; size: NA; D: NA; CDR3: CSARGHNEQFF; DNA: TGCAGTGCTAGGGGGCACAATGAGCAGTTCTTC
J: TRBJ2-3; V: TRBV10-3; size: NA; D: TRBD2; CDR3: CATRGLAGVGDTQYF; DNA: TGTGCCACCCGAGGACTAGCGGGGGTGGGAGATACGCAGTATTTT
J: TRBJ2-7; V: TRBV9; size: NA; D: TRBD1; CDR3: CASSVTGQRSDEQYF; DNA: TGTGCCAGCAGCGTAACGGGACAGCGAAGCGACGAGCAGTACTTC
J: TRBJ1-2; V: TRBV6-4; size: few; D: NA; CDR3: CASSDSFEQGFYGYTF; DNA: TGTGCCAGCAGTGACTCATTTGAACAGGGATTCTATGGCTACACCTTC
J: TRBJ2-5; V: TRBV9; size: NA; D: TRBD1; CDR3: CASSPETGGWETQYF; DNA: TGTGCCAGCAGCCCAGAGACAGGGGGCTGGGAGACCCAGTACTTC
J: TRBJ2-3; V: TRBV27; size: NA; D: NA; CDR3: CASRWDSLGTDTQYF; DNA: TGTGCCAGCAGATGGGACTCCCTAGGCACAGATACGCAGTATTTT
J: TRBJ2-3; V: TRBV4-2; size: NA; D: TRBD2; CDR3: CASSQDARGGRPDTQYF; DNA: TGTGCCAGCAGCCAAGATGCTCGGGGGGGCCGACCCGATACGCAGTATTTT
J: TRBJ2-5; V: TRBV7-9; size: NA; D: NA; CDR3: CASSPVEGASETQYF; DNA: TGTGCCAGCAGCCCGGTAGAGGGCGCATCGGAGACCCAGTACTTC
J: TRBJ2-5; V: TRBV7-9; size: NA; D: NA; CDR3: CASSRGGAQETQYF; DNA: TGTGCCTCCTCCCGAGGGGGGGCCCAAGAGACCCAGTACTTC
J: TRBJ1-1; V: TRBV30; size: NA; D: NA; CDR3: CAWSGEATEAFF; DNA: TGTGCCTGGAGTGGTGAAGCCACTGAAGCTTTCTTT
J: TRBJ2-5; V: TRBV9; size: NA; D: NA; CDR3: CASSVATSPSQETQYF; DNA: TGTGCCAGCAGCGTAGCTACAAGTCCTAGTCAAGAGACCCAGTACTTC
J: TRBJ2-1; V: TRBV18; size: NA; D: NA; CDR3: CASSPPGYSQLSYNEQFF; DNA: TGTGCCAGCTCACCACCCGGTTACTCGCAACTCTCCTACAATGAGCAGTTCTTC
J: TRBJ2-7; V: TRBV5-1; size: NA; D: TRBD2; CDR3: CASSLVAGGNYEQYF; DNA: TGCGCCAGCAGCTTAGTAGCGGGAGGAAACTACGAGCAGTACTTC
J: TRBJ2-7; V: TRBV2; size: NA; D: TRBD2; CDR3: CASTQTSGGLSYEQYF; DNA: TGTGCCAGCACCCAAACTAGCGGGGGCCTCTCCTACGAGCAGTACTTC
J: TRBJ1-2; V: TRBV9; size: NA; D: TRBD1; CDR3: CASSPTGARGYTF; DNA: TGTGCCAGCAGCCCTACAGGGGCGCGTGGCTACACCTTC
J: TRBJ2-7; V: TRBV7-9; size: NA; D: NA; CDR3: CASSSDEGAYEQYF; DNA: TGTGCCAGCAGCTCCGACGAAGGAGCGTACGAGCAGTACTTC
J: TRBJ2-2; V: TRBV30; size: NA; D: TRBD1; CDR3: CAWIRQGDTGELFF; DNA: TGTGCCTGGATCCGACAGGGGGACACCGGGGAGCTGTTTTTT
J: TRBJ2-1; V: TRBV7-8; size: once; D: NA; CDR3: CASLTGGATYNEQFF; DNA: TGTGCCAGCCTGACCGGGGGAGCAACCTACAATGAGCAGTTCTTC
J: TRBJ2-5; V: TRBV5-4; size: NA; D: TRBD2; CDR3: CASSAGGQETQYF; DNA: TGTGCCAGCAGCGCGGGGGGCCAAGAGACCCAGTACTTC
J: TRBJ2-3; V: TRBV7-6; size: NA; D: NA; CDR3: CASSFLGGGTDTQYF; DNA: TGTGCCAGCAGCTTTCTCGGAGGGGGCACAGATACGCAGTATTTT
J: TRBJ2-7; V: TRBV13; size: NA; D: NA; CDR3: CASSSRQEQYF; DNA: TGTGCCAGCAGCAGCCGACAGGAGCAGTACTTC
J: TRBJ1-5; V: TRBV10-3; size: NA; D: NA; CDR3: CAVNRDGGNQPQHF; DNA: TGTGCCGTCAACAGGGACGGGGGCAATCAGCCCCAGCATTTT
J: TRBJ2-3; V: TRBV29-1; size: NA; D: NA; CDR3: CSVVFGADTQYF; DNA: TGCAGCGTTGTATTCGGGGCAGATACGCAGTATTTT
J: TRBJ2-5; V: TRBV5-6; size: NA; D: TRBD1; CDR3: CASSSTGGRETQYF; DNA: TGTGCCAGCAGCTCAACAGGGGGACGAGAGACCCAGTACTTC
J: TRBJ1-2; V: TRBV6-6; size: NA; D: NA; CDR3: CASSYALYTF; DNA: TGTGCCAGCAGTTATGCACTTTACACCTTC
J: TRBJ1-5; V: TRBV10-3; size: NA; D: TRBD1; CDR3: CAIRSDRGDQPQHF; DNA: TGTGCCATCAGATCTGACAGGGGAGATCAGCCCCAGCATTTT
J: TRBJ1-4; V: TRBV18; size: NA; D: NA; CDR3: CASSPPHAGKLFF; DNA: TGTGCCAGCTCACCACCCCACGCCGGAAAACTGTTTTTT
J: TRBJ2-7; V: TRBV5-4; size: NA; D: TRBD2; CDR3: CASSLGGSYYEQYF; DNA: TGTGCCAGCAGCTTAGGCGGGAGTTACTACGAGCAGTACTTC
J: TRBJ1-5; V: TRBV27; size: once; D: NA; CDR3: CASSLVINQPQHF; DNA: TGTGCCAGCAGTTTAGTTATCAATCAGCCCCAGCATTTT
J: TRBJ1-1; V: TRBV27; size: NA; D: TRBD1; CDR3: CASSHKAGTAFEAFF; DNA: TGTGCCAGCAGTCATAAAGCCGGGACAGCCTTTGAAGCTTTCTTT
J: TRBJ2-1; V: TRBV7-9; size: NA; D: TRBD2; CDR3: CASSLGSLAGNNEQFF; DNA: TGTGCCAGCAGCTTAGGAAGCCTAGCGGGTAACAATGAGCAGTTCTTC
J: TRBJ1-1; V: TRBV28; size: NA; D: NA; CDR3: CASSLVGSEAFF; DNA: TGTGCCAGCAGTCTAGTCGGCTCTGAAGCTTTCTTT
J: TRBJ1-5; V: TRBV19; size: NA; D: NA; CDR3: CASLDTQGGLNRPQHF; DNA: TGTGCCAGCCTAGATACCCAGGGAGGTCTAAATCGGCCCCAGCATTTT
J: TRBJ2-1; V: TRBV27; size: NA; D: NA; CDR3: CASSSAGMLDEQFF; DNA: TGTGCCAGCAGTTCGGCAGGGATGTTGGATGAGCAGTTCTTC
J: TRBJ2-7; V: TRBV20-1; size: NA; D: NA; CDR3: CSARALYEQYF; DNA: TGCAGTGCTAGAGCCCTCTACGAGCAGTACTTC
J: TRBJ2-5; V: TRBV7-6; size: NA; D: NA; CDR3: CASSPSSQGSVETQYF; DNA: TGTGCCAGCAGCCCATCATCTCAGGGTTCGGTAGAGACCCAGTACTTC
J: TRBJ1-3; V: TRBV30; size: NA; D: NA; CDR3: CAWTSTDSGNTIYF; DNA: TGTGCCTGGACTTCGACAGACTCTGGAAACACCATATATTTT
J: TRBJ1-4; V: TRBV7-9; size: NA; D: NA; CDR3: CASSPRATNEKLFF; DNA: TGTGCCAGCAGCCCGAGGGCAACTAATGAAAAACTGTTTTTT
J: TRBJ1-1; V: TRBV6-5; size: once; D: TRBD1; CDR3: CASSRTGGTEAFF; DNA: TGTGCCAGCAGTCGGACAGGGGGAACTGAAGCTTTCTTT
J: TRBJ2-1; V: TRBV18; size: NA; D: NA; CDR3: CASSPRTDYNEQFF; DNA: TGTGCCAGCTCACCACGGACAGACTACAATGAGCAGTTCTTC
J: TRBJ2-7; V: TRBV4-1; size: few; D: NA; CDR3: CASSRTRDSSYEQYF; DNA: TGCGCCAGCAGCCGGACGCGGGACAGTTCCTACGAGCAGTACTTC
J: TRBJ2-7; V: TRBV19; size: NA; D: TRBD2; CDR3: CASSREGLGPYEQYF; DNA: TGTGCCAGTAGTCGAGAGGGACTAGGACCCTACGAGCAGTACTTC
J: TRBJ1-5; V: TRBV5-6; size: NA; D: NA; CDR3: CASSLFSPLQGDFGPQHF; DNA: TGTGCCAGCAGCTTGTTCTCCCCTCTACAGGGAGACTTCGGGCCCCAGCATTTT